The 27 T cell receptor beta chains below were found in one sample sequenced in a study of shared clonotypes between healthy human individuals. Libraries were prepared by immunoSEQ multiplex PCR; TCRdb keeps only in-frame clonotypes and omits some of them. The sample includes about 600,000 clones, about 97% seen only once; the top ten take approximately 0.057%. Sequencing was carried out using naive CD4+ T cells sorted from blood. Subset here: CD45RA+ positively selected. These receptors came from a woman between 25 and 40 years old in good health.

J is TRBJ1-4 and V is TRBV5-1; D not certain. Germline CDR1 and CDR2: SGHRS and YFSETQ. The CDR3 consists of 15 residues. Trimming left V 4 bases short and J 0 bases short, with 10 bases between. CDR3 in DNA: TGCGCCAGCAGCCCGGGTGCAACAACTAATGAAAAACTGTTTTTT. Translation: CASSPGATTNEKLFF.

The V call is TRBV10-3, the J call TRBJ2-1; possible D gene TRBD1, 6 bases. The CDR3 is 13 amino acids. Germline V CDR1 and CDR2: ENHRY, SYGVKD. V shed 7 bases and J shed 5 bases, with 12 bases lying between them. CDR3 sequence (DNA): TGTGCCATCAAGGTAAACAGGGACAATGAGCAGTTCTTC. Translated: CAIKVNRDNEQFF.

This clone came up once. The chain links TRBV19 to TRBJ2-7, with D possibly matching TRBD1 (6 bases). V lost 6 bases to trimming and J lost 1 base, with 13 bases between them. Per germline, CDR1 LNHDA and CDR2 SQIVND (reference sequence). This CDR3 comprises 14 residues. The chain's CDR3 is CASRARGLSYEQYF. Written as DNA, the CDR3 is TGTGCCAGTAGGGCCAGGGGCCTATCCTACGAGCAGTACTTC.

The chain employs TRBV27 and TRBJ2-7, with TRBD2 matching 9 bases. Germline-derived CDR1 and CDR2 are MNHEY and SMNVEV (reference sequence). The CDR3 is made up of 16 amino acids. J gave up 6 bases and V 3 bases, and 12 bases lay outside the gene matches. The CDR3: CASSFEASGIRGEQYF. CDR3 sequence (DNA): TGTGCCAGCAGTTTTGAGGCTAGCGGGATTCGAGGCGAGCAGTACTTC.

The gene calls are TRBV20-1 and TRBJ2-1, with D perhaps TRBD2 (5 bases). Trimming pared 3 bases from V and 7 bases from J, leaving 7 bases between. In germline, CDR1 is DFQATT, CDR2 SNEGSKA (reference sequence). This CDR3 contains 11 residues. The CDR3 reads CSASSVNEQFF. For the CDR3, the DNA is TGCAGTGCTAGTAGCGTAAATGAGCAGTTCTTC.

This clone was seen just once. This rearrangement joins TRBV28 to TRBJ1-3; the D is unclear. The CDR3 sequence is 14 residues long. CDR1 MDHEN and CDR2 SYDVKM come from the germline V gene. V was trimmed by 8 bases and J by 0 bases, leaving 11 bases between them. Here the CDR3 reads CASARGSSGNTIYF. CDR3 bases: TGTGCCAGCGCCCGAGGCAGCTCTGGAAACACCATATATTTT.

The rearrangement joins TRBV18 to TRBJ1-1, with D uncertain. Germline V CDR1 and CDR2: KGHSH, LQKENI. This CDR3 contains 13 residues. The ends were cut back, 3 bases at V and 8 bases at J, with 13 bases in the middle. The CDR3 protein is CASSPMYGEEAFF. CDR3 DNA: TGTGCCAGCTCACCTATGTATGGGGAGGAAGCTTTCTTT.

The V gene is TRBV6-1, the J gene TRBJ1-2; D remains ambiguous. Germline CDR1 is MNHNS and CDR2 is SASEGT. Trimming stripped 4 bases from V and 4 bases from J, with 10 bases between. The CDR3 is 13 amino acids. The CDR3 loop is CASSVARFYGYTF. The CDR3 DNA follows: TGTGCCAGCAGTGTAGCCAGATTCTATGGCTACACCTTC.

Only a few counts were recorded for this clone. Different DNA sequences within this sample yield the same CDR3. The V call is TRBV5-1, the J call TRBJ2-5; unclear D gene. CDR3 size: 11 residues. Germline assignment: CDR1 SGHRS and CDR2 YFSETQ. Between the trimmed V and J ends, which lost 4 bases and 2 bases, there was a span of 3 bases. This CDR3 is CASSEQETQYF. As DNA, the CDR3 is TGCGCCAGCAGCGAACAAGAGACCCAGTACTTC.

The V call is TRBV11-2, the J call TRBJ2-1; TRBD1 aligns across 7 bases. Germline lookup yields CDR1 SGHAT and CDR2 FQNNGV. The V segment lost 6 bases and the J segment 7 bases; nucleotides outside the gene matches: 15. The CDR3 is 16 residues long. The CDR3 nucleotides are TGTGCCAGCAGTTACTCGACAGGGTACGTTACGAATGAGCAGTTCTTC. Protein sequence: CASSYSTGYVTNEQFF.

This sequence joins TRBV29-1 and TRBJ2-1; TRBD1 matches at 8 bases. V lost 4 bases to trimming and J lost 10 bases; unmatched junction nucleotides: 12. The CDR3 consists of 14 residues. Germline lookup yields CDR1 SQVTM and CDR2 ANQGSEA. The DNA of the CDR3 is TGCAGCGTTGGTGACAGGGGCCCAGCGAGAGAGCAGTTCTTC. Translating gives CSVGDRGPAREQFF.

The rearrangement joins TRBV6-5 to TRBJ2-3, with a weak D call TRBD2 (6 bases). CDR3 size: 14 residues. The germline gives CDR1 MNHEY, CDR2 SVGAGI. V was trimmed by 8 bases and J by 2 bases, leaving 14 bases between them. The CDR3 coding sequence is TGTGCCAGCGCTAACCGGGACTCCACAGATACGCAGTATTTT. Translation gives CASANRDSTDTQYF.

This chain connects TRBV19 to TRBJ2-6; no firm D call. Germline V gives CDR1 LNHDA, CDR2 SQIVND (reference sequence). V was cut by 5 bases and J by 3 bases, with 8 bases left in between. The CDR3 has 14 amino acids. The CDR3 region has the DNA TGTGCCAGTAGTCCCTGGGATGGGGCCAACGTCCTGACTTTC. Protein sequence: CASSPWDGANVLTF. The full variable domain, completed using reference TRBV19 and TRBJ2-6, is DGGITQSPKYLFRKEGQNVTLSCEQNLNHDAMYWYRQDPGQGLRLIYYSQIVNDFQKGDIAEGYSVSREKKESFPLTVTSAQKNPTAFYLCASSPWDGANVLTFGAGSRLTVL.

The CDR3 region has the DNA TGTGCCTGGAGTGTAGGGCAAAGAGATCAGCCCCAGCATTTT. It specifies CAWSVGQRDQPQHF. The J gene is TRBJ1-5, the V gene TRBV30; D remains unclear. V shed 0 bases and J shed 5 bases, with 11 bases lying between them. The CDR3 totals 14 residues. Germline CDR1 reads GTSNPN; CDR2 reads SVGIG (reference sequence).

The J gene is TRBJ2-7, the V gene TRBV19, with no clear D. The germline V and J ends were trimmed by 3 bases and 8 bases, with 20 bases remaining between them. The CDR3 contains 15 residues. CDR1 and CDR2 from the germline V gene are LNHDA and SQIVND (reference sequence). In nucleotides, the CDR3 is TGTGCCAGTAGTATGGGTAGGGCAGGAACCGGGCAGCAGTACTTC. It specifies CASSMGRAGTGQQYF.

The V call is TRBV27, the J call TRBJ2-1; 8 bases fit TRBD2. V was pared by 3 bases and J by 5 bases, with 15 bases of the junction left unmatched. Germline V gene lookup returns CDR1 MNHEY and CDR2 SMNVEV (reference sequence). There are 18 residues in the CDR3. CDR3 coding DNA: TGTGCCAGCAGTTTGGCGGCCCAGAGCGGGAGAGGAAACAATGAGCAGTTCTTC. This gives the protein CASSLAAQSGRGNNEQFF.

The chain carries TRBV2 and TRBJ1-5, with D perhaps matching TRBD1 (6 bases). The V end lost 5 bases, the J end lost 3 bases, and 17 bases lay between the germline ends. The CDR3 has 16 residues. CDR1 is SNHLY and CDR2 is FYNNEI in the germline V gene. The CDR3 DNA is TGTGCCAGCAGTTCTCTGGGGGCCCTCAACAATCAGCCCCAGCATTTT. Protein sequence: CASSSLGALNNQPQHF.

Comments on this clone: The junction shows a germline mismatch at one end, possibly a read error. The chain couples TRBV19 to TRBJ1-2; possible D gene TRBD1, 5 bases. This CDR3 has 15 residues. Germline CDR1 is LNHDA and CDR2 is SQIVND (reference sequence). The CDR3 bases are TGTGCCAGTAGTATGCCCTCCGAAGGACACCGGGCTGAGGCCTTC. Amino acids: CASSMPSEGHRAEAF.

In this sample, this clone turned up once. This chain joins TRBV5-6 and TRBJ2-3, with 9 positions matching TRBD2. Trimming removed 7 bases from V and 0 bases from J; junction bases left unmatched: 6. The CDR3 extends over 15 amino acids. The germline gives CDR1 SGHDT, CDR2 YYEEEE. The CDR3 reads CASGRLAVSTDTQYF. The CDR3 DNA is TGTGCCAGCGGAAGACTAGCGGTAAGCACAGATACGCAGTATTTT.

Details on this clone: Other DNA sequences in the sample encode the same CDR3. The chain uses TRBV5-1 and TRBJ2-3; no definite D call. CDR1 is SGHRS and CDR2 is YFSETQ in the germline V gene. V gave up 0 bases and J gave up 3 bases, with 11 bases separating them. This CDR3 is 15 amino acids long. The CDR3 sequence: CASSLVGLGTDTQYF. CDR3 DNA: TGCGCCAGCAGCTTGGTTGGGTTGGGAACAGATACGCAGTATTTT.

V and J are TRBV19 and TRBJ2-3, with a possible D match to TRBD1 (6 bases). Trimming stripped 5 bases from V and 3 bases from J, with 9 bases between. The CDR3 length is 13 residues. Germline CDR1 and CDR2: LNHDA and SQIVND (reference sequence). The CDR3 region has the DNA TGTGCCAGTAGTGCGCAGGGGACAGATACGCAGTATTTT. Translating gives CASSAQGTDTQYF.

This sequence joins TRBV10-3 and TRBJ1-5, with 8 bases identical to TRBD1. V was clipped by 10 bases and J by 3 bases; unmatched bases: 5. CDR3 size: 13 residues. Germline CDR1 and CDR2: ENHRY and SYGVKD. The CDR3 region is CATPDRDNQPQHF. The CDR3, as DNA: TGTGCCACCCCGGACAGGGACAATCAGCCCCAGCATTTT.

This clone was recorded once. This sequence joins TRBV27 and TRBJ1-3; D uncertain. The CDR3 has 13 amino acids. The germline gives CDR1 MNHEY, CDR2 SMNVEV (reference sequence). V was cut by 6 bases and J by 0 bases, with 6 bases left in between. The CDR3 DNA reads TGTGCCAGCAGACCAAACTCTGGAAACACCATATATTTT. The encoded protein is CASRPNSGNTIYF.

This clone has a single count. This chain connects TRBV19 to TRBJ2-5; TRBD2 might be the D (6 bases). The CDR3 totals 13 residues. Per the germline V gene, CDR1 is LNHDA and CDR2 is SQIVND (reference sequence). Trimming removed 7 bases at V and 5 bases at J, with 14 bases between. CDR3 loop: CASTPRRGETQYF. The CDR3, as DNA: TGTGCCAGTACCCCCAGGCGGGGTGAGACCCAGTACTTC.

Written as DNA, the CDR3 is TGCGCCAGCAGTTTGAATAGCGCATACAATGAGCAGTTCTTC. This codes for CASSLNSAYNEQFF. The chain combines TRBV5-1 with TRBJ2-1; D is possibly TRBD2 (5 bases). The CDR3 contains 14 residues. Germline lookup yields CDR1 SGHRS and CDR2 YFSETQ. Trimming shortened V by 5 bases and J by 4 bases, and 13 bases separated the two germline ends. Variable domain in full (rest from reference TRBV5-1 and TRBJ2-1): KAGVTQTPRYLIKTRGQQVTLSCSPISGHRSVSWYQQTPGQGLQFLFEYFSETQRNKGNFPGRFSGRQFSNSRSEMNVSTLELGDSALYLCASSLNSAYNEQFFGPGTRLTVL.

J is TRBJ2-1 and V is TRBV7-2, with D unclear. The CDR3 covers 15 residues. Germline CDR1 is SGHTA and CDR2 is FQGNSA. V was clipped by 3 bases and J by 0 bases, with 9 bases between them. The DNA for the CDR3 is TGTGCCAGCAGCTTCTCCCAAAACTCCTACAATGAGCAGTTCTTC. It specifies CASSFSQNSYNEQFF.

The rearrangement uses TRBV5-1 and TRBJ2-5; D is unresolved. The CDR3 spans 13 residues. The germline gives CDR1 SGHRS, CDR2 YFSETQ. V dropped 1 base and J dropped 2 bases, with 6 bases sitting between them. The CDR3 DNA is TGCGCCAGCAGCTTGCTGAAGCAAGAGACCCAGTACTTC. It specifies CASSLLKQETQYF.